This passage covers 2 T cell receptor beta chains from one sample sequenced in a study of beta chain features in type 1 diabetes. Regarding the study as a whole: When Type 1 diabetes patients were examined, their TCRB CDR3s proved moderately but significantly shorter in all four CD4+ subsets.

These receptors have no identified antigens. Investigators reverse transcribed all isolated RNA, so they sequenced expressed TCRB transcripts. TCRdb's copy holds only in-frame clones and misses some; the assay was immunoSEQ multiplex PCR. The sample lists hundreds of thousands of clones, more than 12% occurring once. The material sequenced was naive CD4+ T cells from blood. The receptors shown here come from a man aged 18 to 29 with type 1 diabetes.

This clone was seen a handful of times. The rearrangement links TRBV4-1 to TRBJ2-1; no firm D call. Germline V gene data show CDR1 as MGHRA and CDR2 as YSYEKL. With 0 bases removed from V and 9 bases from J, the gap between germline ends came to 15 bases. CDR3 length equals 15 residues. The CDR3 spells CASSQESSRWGEQFF. For the CDR3, the DNA is TGCGCCAGCAGCCAAGAATCCTCGAGGTGGGGTGAGCAGTTCTTC.

The CDR3 DNA sequence: TGTGCCAGCTCAGTGACAGGTGTCCCCTCTGGGGCCAACGTCCTGACTTTC. The encoded protein is CASSVTGVPSGANVLTF. J is TRBJ2-6 and V is TRBV19; TRBD1 is a possible D gene (6 bases). V lost 9 bases and J lost 0, with 18 bases in between. The CDR3 consists of 17 residues. Germline V gives CDR1 LNHDA, CDR2 SQIVND (reference sequence).